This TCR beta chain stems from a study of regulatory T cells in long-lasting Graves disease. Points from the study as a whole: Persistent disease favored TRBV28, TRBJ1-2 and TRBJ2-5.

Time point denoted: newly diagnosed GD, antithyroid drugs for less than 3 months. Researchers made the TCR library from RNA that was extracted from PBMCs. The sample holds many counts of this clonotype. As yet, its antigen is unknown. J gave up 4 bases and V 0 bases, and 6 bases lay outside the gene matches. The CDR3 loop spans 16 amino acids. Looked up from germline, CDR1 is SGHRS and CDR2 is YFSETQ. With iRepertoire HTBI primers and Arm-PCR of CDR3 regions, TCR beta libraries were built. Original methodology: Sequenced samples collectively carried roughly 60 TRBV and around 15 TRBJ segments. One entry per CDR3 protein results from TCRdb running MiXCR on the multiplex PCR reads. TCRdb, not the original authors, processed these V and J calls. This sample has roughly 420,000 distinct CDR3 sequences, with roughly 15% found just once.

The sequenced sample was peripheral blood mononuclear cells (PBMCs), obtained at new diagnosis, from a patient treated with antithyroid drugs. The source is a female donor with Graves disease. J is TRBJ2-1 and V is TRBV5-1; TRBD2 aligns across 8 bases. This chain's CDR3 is CASSLEAGGRYNEQFF. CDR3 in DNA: TGCGCCAGCAGCTTGGAAGCGGGCGGGAGGTACAATGAGCAGTTCTTC.